Below, 12 T cell receptor beta chains from the same sample are listed, as sequenced in a study of T cells in tuberculosis (dated by TCRdb to between 2017 and 2018). Libraries were constructed by the immunoSEQ multiplex PCR assay. TCRdb limited this immuneACCESS table to in-frame rearrangements with V and J called. A share of clones is missing; checked studies link under half to unresolved V genes, and the rest is unexplained. The sample table lists more than 70,000 clones, approximately 90% of them with a count of one. The ten top clones hold approximately 2% of the sample. After being thawed and rested overnight, PBMC were stained with GMM-loaded CD1B tetramer, a Live/Dead dye and anti-CD3, and were then sorted on a FACS Aria II. CD1B tetramers were loaded with C32 glucose monomycolate purified from Rhodococcus equi. Material: CD1b-GMM tetramer-negative cells sorted from PBMCs. Per the publication, the cell subset or site label means: T cells not binding CD1B-GMM tetramer, sorted from same donor. The receptors come from an adult woman with latent tuberculosis.

The V gene is TRBV11-2, the J gene TRBJ1-4; TRBD1 matches 7 bases. This CDR3 region has 15 residues. Germline V CDR1 and CDR2: SGHAT, FQNNGV. J lost 3 bases, V lost 4 bases, and 5 bases had no gene match. DNA for the CDR3: TGTGCCAGCAGCTCCTGGGACAGACCTAATGAAAAACTGTTTTTT. This translates into CASSSWDRPNEKLFF. The variable domain in full, completed from reference TRBV11-2 and TRBJ1-4, reads EAGVAQSPRYKIIEKRQSVAFWCNPISGHATLYWYQQILGQGPKLLIQFQNNGVVDDSQLPKDRFSAERLKGVDSTLKIQPAKLEDSAVYLCASSSWDRPNEKLFFGSGTQLSVL.

The chain is built from TRBV20-1 and TRBJ1-2; D gene uncertain. The length of the CDR3 is 10 residues. CDR1 and CDR2 from the germline V gene are DFQATT and SNEGSKA (reference sequence). V lost 5 bases, J lost 4 bases, and 5 bases lay in between. Written as DNA, the CDR3 is TGCAGTGCTCCTGTCTATGGCTACACCTTC. Its protein product is CSAPVYGYTF.

The V and J genes are TRBV7-9 and TRBJ1-2; D unresolved. CDR3 length: 15 residues. Trimming shortened V by 2 bases and J by 2 bases, and 12 bases separated the two germline ends. Germline CDR1 SEHNR, CDR2 FQNEAQ (reference sequence). The CDR3: CASSLSSGLNYGYTF. The CDR3 nucleotides are TGTGCCAGCAGCTTAAGCAGCGGTTTAAACTATGGCTACACCTTC.

The V and J genes are TRBV4-2 and TRBJ2-2, with D tentatively TRBD1 (8 bases). This CDR3 contains 17 residues. Trimming removed 3 bases at V and 5 bases at J, with 19 bases between. Germline V gene sequence: CDR1 LGHNA, CDR2 YNFKEQ. The CDR3 DNA follows: TGTGCCAGCAGCCAGAACTCAGGACAGGGAGGGACCGGGGAGCTGTTTTTT. It specifies CASSQNSGQGGTGELFF.

The chain carries TRBV7-8 and TRBJ2-7; 7 nucleotides align to TRBD1. Trimming at V came to 1 base and at J to 3 bases, leaving 3 bases not matched to a gene. The germline CDR1 and CDR2 sequences are SGHVS and FQNEAQ. This CDR3 comprises 14 residues. The CDR3 region is CASSLGAGGYEQYF. The CDR3 DNA is TGTGCCAGCAGCTTAGGAGCAGGGGGCTACGAGCAGTACTTC.

The gene calls are TRBV7-2 and TRBJ1-2; 7 nucleotides agree with TRBD1. This CDR3 comprises 16 residues. With V trimmed by 1 base and J by 1 base, 6 bases remained unmatched. CDR1 SGHTA and CDR2 FQGNSA come from the germline V gene. CDR3 nucleotide sequence: TGTGCCAGCAGCTTAGGTGGACAGGCCGATAACTATGGCTACACCTTC. Translation: CASSLGGQADNYGYTF. Full variable domain (missing parts from reference TRBV7-2 and TRBJ1-2): GAGVSQSPSNKVTEKGKDVELRCDPISGHTALYWYRQSLGQGLEFLIYFQGNSAPDKSGLPSDRFSAERTGGSVSTLTIQRTQQEDSAVYLCASSLGGQADNYGYTFGSGTRLTVV.

The chain recombines TRBV6-5 with TRBJ2-5, with D tentatively TRBD1 (6 bases). Looked up from germline, CDR1 is MNHEY and CDR2 is SVGAGI. V lost 2 bases and J lost 2, with 6 bases in between. The CDR3 spans 13 residues. CDR3 region: CASSYQGQETQYF. DNA of the CDR3: TGTGCCAGCAGTTACCAGGGGCAAGAGACCCAGTACTTC.

The chain recombines TRBV25-1 with TRBJ2-7, with 9 bases that match TRBD2. This CDR3 has 15 residues. Trimming removed 4 bases from V and 2 bases from J; junction bases left unmatched: 6. Germline V CDR1 and CDR2: MGHDK, SYGVNS. This chain's CDR3 is CASSGGGGVTYEQYF. The CDR3 nucleotides read TGTGCCAGCAGTGGTGGCGGGGGGGTTACCTACGAGCAGTACTTC.

The rearrangement uses TRBV7-3 and TRBJ2-5, with 9 bases matching TRBD1. This CDR3 is 15 amino acids long. The germline gives CDR1 SGHTA, CDR2 FQGTGA. V lost 4 bases, J lost 5 bases, and 8 bases stayed unmatched. The CDR3 loop reads CASSSGQGRGETQYF. CDR3 nucleotide sequence: TGTGCCAGCAGCTCCGGACAGGGGAGAGGGGAGACCCAGTACTTC.

The chain couples TRBV5-1 to TRBJ2-2, with D maybe TRBD2 (6 bases). V was trimmed by 1 base and J by 1 base, leaving 11 bases between them. CDR3 length: 16 residues. Germline CDR1 and CDR2: SGHRS and YFSETQ. Here the CDR3 reads CASSLLGGENTGELFF. As DNA, the CDR3 is TGCGCCAGCAGCTTGCTGGGGGGAGAGAACACCGGGGAGCTGTTTTTT. Full variable domain (rest looked up from reference TRBV5-1 and TRBJ2-2): KAGVTQTPRYLIKTRGQQVTLSCSPISGHRSVSWYQQTPGQGLQFLFEYFSETQRNKGNFPGRFSGRQFSNSRSEMNVSTLELGDSALYLCASSLLGGENTGELFFGEGSRLTVL.

V is TRBV4-1 and J is TRBJ2-5, with TRBD2 as a possible D gene (5 bases). Looked up from germline, CDR1 is MGHRA and CDR2 is YSYEKL. V shed 1 base and J shed 2 bases, with 8 bases lying between them. There are 14 residues in the CDR3. Written as DNA, the CDR3 is TGCGCCAGCAGCCAAGTTTCGGGGCAAGAGACCCAGTACTTC. Protein: CASSQVSGQETQYF.

The V gene is TRBV6-1, the J gene TRBJ2-7; 11 bases are a match to TRBD1. Germline V gene data show CDR1 as MNHNS and CDR2 as SASEGT. The CDR3 consists of 15 residues. V lost 8 bases and J lost 1; bases outside the gene matches: 7. The CDR3 spells CASLGGTGGSYEQYF. CDR3 bases: TGTGCCAGCCTAGGCGGGACAGGGGGATCCTACGAGCAGTACTTC.